This T cell receptor beta chain was recorded in a study of T cell changes during pregnancy in multiple sclerosis. TCRdb's copy holds only in-frame clones and misses some; the assay was immunoSEQ multiplex PCR. The sample lists about 67,000 clones, 92% occurring once. Germline V gives CDR1 MNHEY, CDR2 SVGAGI. The CDR3 has 15 amino acids. V shed 5 bases and J 0 bases; nucleotides not matched to a gene: 5. The clonotype was recovered from a female donor with multiple sclerosis, enrolled in a pregnancy study. The material sequenced was peripheral blood, taken after pregnancy. This sequence joins TRBV6-5 and TRBJ2-5; 8 positions match TRBD1. The CDR3 sequence is CASSRTGMYQETQYF. CDR3 sequence (DNA): TGTGCCAGCAGTCGGACAGGGATGTACCAAGAGACCCAGTACTTC.